The next 15 T cell receptor beta chains were all read from a single sample in a study of cytomegalovirus exposure and HLA in healthy donors. Sequencing was performed with immunoSEQ multiplex PCR; in TCRdb, only in-frame clones are kept and a portion is missing. The sample contains roughly 330,000 clones, roughly 87% of which appear only once. Input material: PBMCs. These receptors all stem from a woman aged 30 to 39 in good health and CMV-seropositive.

This chain joins TRBV7-9 and TRBJ2-2, with 8 positions matching TRBD1. The germline CDR1 and CDR2 sequences are SEHNR and FQNEAQ (reference sequence). The ends lost 5 bases at V and 1 base at J; junction bases unmatched: 6. CDR3 length: 16 residues. For the CDR3, the DNA is TGTGCCAGCAGCGTCCACAGGGGGAGGAACACCGGGGAGCTGTTTTTT. It yields the protein CASSVHRGRNTGELFF.

The chain recombines TRBV19 with TRBJ2-2, with D maybe TRBD2 (6 bases). Trimming shortened V by 4 bases and J by 7 bases, and 10 bases separated the two germline ends. The CDR3 has 13 amino acids. The germline CDR1 and CDR2 sequences are LNHDA and SQIVND (reference sequence). This CDR3 reads CASSREVVGELFF. The CDR3 coding sequence is TGTGCCAGTAGTAGGGAGGTGGTCGGGGAGCTGTTTTTT.

Comments on this clone: Other DNA variants within this sample encode the same CDR3. J is TRBJ1-5 and V is TRBV29-1; the D is unclear. The CDR3 totals 13 residues. Trimming pared 4 bases from V and 2 bases from J, leaving 9 bases between. Looked up from germline, CDR1 is SQVTM and CDR2 is ANQGSEA. CDR3 amino acids: CSVGRGGNQPQHF. The CDR3 DNA is TGCAGCGTTGGGCGGGGTGGCAATCAGCCCCAGCATTTT.

The chain links TRBV5-1 to TRBJ1-2; D might be TRBD1 (6 bases). This CDR3 comprises 13 residues. CDR1 SGHRS and CDR2 YFSETQ come from the germline V gene. With 4 bases removed from V and 6 bases from J, the gap between germline ends came to 13 bases. The chain's CDR3 is CASSQQGTDGYTF. The CDR3 DNA follows: TGCGCCAGCAGCCAACAGGGAACGGATGGCTACACCTTC.

The V call is TRBV2, the J call TRBJ2-5, with D perhaps matching TRBD1 (6 bases). CDR1 and CDR2 (germline): SNHLY, FYNNEI. Trimming removed 6 bases from V and 12 bases from J, with 14 bases in between. This CDR3 comprises 11 residues. CDR3 bases: TGTGCCAGCAGGCAACAGGGAAATGAGTACTTC. It specifies CASRQQGNEYF.

V gene TRBV4-2 combines with J gene TRBJ1-1; 7 nucleotides align to TRBD1. The CDR3 has 16 residues. CDR1 and CDR2 from the germline V gene are LGHNA and YNFKEQ. The junction had 10 bases not matched to a gene; V was cut back by 2 bases and J by 4 bases. CDR3 DNA sequence: TGTGCCAGCAGCCAACCGTCAGGGGGTTATGGCACTGAAGCTTTCTTT. Protein sequence: CASSQPSGGYGTEAFF.

Here the CDR3 reads CASSYPGLASSEQFF. Here the CDR3 DNA reads TGTGCCAGCAGTTATCCTGGACTAGCATCGTCCGAGCAGTTCTTC. This sequence joins TRBV7-9 and TRBJ2-1; 8 bases are a match to TRBD2. The germline gives CDR1 SEHNR, CDR2 FQNEAQ (reference sequence). This CDR3 spans 15 amino acids. Losses at the gene ends were 6 bases for V and 10 bases for J; bases not matched to a gene: 14.

This clone was seen a few times. The chain joins TRBV7-2 to TRBJ2-7, with D unclear. Germline V gene sequence: CDR1 SGHTA, CDR2 FQGNSA. V was trimmed by 1 base and J by 0 bases, leaving 10 bases between them. The CDR3 covers 15 residues. CDR3 region: CASSLGAMSSYEQYF. DNA of the CDR3: TGTGCCAGCAGCTTAGGAGCGATGAGCTCCTACGAGCAGTACTTC. The variable domain in full, completed from reference TRBV7-2 and TRBJ2-7, reads GAGVSQSPSNKVTEKGKDVELRCDPISGHTALYWYRQSLGQGLEFLIYFQGNSAPDKSGLPSDRFSAERTGGSVSTLTIQRTQQEDSAVYLCASSLGAMSSYEQYFGPGTRLTVT.

This sequence joins TRBV5-1 and TRBJ2-7; TRBD1 is a possible D gene (6 bases). The V and J ends lost 4 bases and 6 bases respectively, with 14 bases between them. The CDR3 is 13 residues long. Germline CDR1 is SGHRS and CDR2 is YFSETQ. DNA for the CDR3: TGCGCCAGCAGCCGAGGGGGTCCTCGCGAGCAGTACTTC. Translating it yields CASSRGGPREQYF.

Worth noting for this clone: This same CDR3 is encoded by further DNA sequences in the sample. CDR3 region: CASSDGGTYEQYF. CDR3 DNA: TGTGCCAGCAGTGATGGGGGGACCTACGAGCAGTACTTC. The chain couples TRBV2 to TRBJ2-7; D might be TRBD2 (6 bases). Germline V CDR1 and CDR2: SNHLY, FYNNEI. CDR3 length: 13 amino acids. The germline V and J ends were trimmed by 3 bases and 2 bases, with 8 bases remaining between them.

V usage is TRBV7-9 and J usage is TRBJ2-7; 10 nucleotides match TRBD2. J lost 4 bases, V lost 4 bases, and 4 bases had no gene match. The CDR3 is 14 amino acids. Germline loops: CDR1 SEHNR, CDR2 FQNEAQ (reference sequence). The CDR3 bases are TGTGCCAGCAGCTCTAGCGGGGGTACTTACGAGCAGTACTTC. It encodes CASSSSGGTYEQYF. The complete variable domain, with remaining parts taken from reference TRBV7-9 and TRBJ2-7, reads DTGVSQNPRHKITKRGQNVTFRCDPISEHNRLYWYRQTLGQGPEFLTYFQNEAQLEKSRLLSDRFSAERPKGSFSTLEIQRTEQGDSAMYLCASSSSGGTYEQYFGPGTRLTVT.

The CDR3, as DNA: TGTGCCAGCAGCCAAGATTGGTTCGGTAGCGGGATAAACTACGAGCAGTACTTC. Protein: CASSQDWFGSGINYEQYF. The chain carries TRBV4-2 and TRBJ2-7, with 8 bases fitting TRBD2. CDR3 length equals 18 residues. Germline V gene lookup returns CDR1 LGHNA and CDR2 YNFKEQ. V lost 0 bases, J lost 3 bases, and 13 bases stayed unmatched.

The J gene is TRBJ1-4, the V gene TRBV6-1, with 9 bases matching TRBD1. The V and J ends lost 6 bases and 7 bases, in that order; junction bases with no gene match: 9. CDR3 length: 15 amino acids. Germline V CDR1 and CDR2: MNHNS, SASEGT. The CDR3 bases are TGTGCCAGCAGACACGCCGGGACAGGGAGTGAAAAACTGTTTTTT. Translating gives CASRHAGTGSEKLFF.

V and J are TRBV6-6 and TRBJ1-1, with D possibly being TRBD1 (5 bases). V was pared by 6 bases and J by 3 bases, with 14 bases between. CDR3 length: 14 residues. Germline values: CDR1 MNHNY, CDR2 SVGAGI (reference sequence). CDR3 DNA sequence: TGTGCCAGCAGCACAAATCAGGGAGACACTGAAGCTTTCTTT. It codes for CASSTNQGDTEAFF.

V gene TRBV28 combines with J gene TRBJ1-5; D gene ambiguous. V was clipped by 1 base and J by 6 bases, with 4 bases between them. Looked up from germline, CDR1 is MDHEN and CDR2 is SYDVKM. The CDR3 is 12 residues long. Here the CDR3 DNA reads TGTGCCAGCAGTTTATCCATTCAGCCCCAGCATTTT. Amino acid sequence: CASSLSIQPQHF. Looking up the rest from reference TRBV28 and TRBJ1-5 gives the full variable domain: DVKVTQSSRYLVKRTGEKVFLECVQDMDHENMFWYRQDPGLGLRLIYFSYDVKMKEKGDIPEGYSVSREKKERFSLILESASTNQTSMYLCASSLSIQPQHFGDGTRLSIL.